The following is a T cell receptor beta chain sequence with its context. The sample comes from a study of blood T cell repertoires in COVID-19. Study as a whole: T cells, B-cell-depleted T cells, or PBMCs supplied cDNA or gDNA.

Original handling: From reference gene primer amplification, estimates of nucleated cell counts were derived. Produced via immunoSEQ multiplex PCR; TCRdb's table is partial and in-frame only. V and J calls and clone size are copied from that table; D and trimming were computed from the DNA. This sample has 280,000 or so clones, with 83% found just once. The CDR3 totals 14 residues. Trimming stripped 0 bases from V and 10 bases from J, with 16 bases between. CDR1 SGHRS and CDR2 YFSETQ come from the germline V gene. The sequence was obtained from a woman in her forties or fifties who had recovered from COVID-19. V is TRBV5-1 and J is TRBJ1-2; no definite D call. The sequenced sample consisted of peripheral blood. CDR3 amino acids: CASSLAATPIVYTF. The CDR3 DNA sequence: TGCGCCAGCAGCTTGGCCGCGACACCGATCGTCTACACCTTC.